A single sample is the source of the 23 T cell receptor beta chains below, sequenced in a study of CD8+ T cells in alopecia areata. Reverse transcribed after extraction, RNA yielded cDNA as the sequencing template. Profiling relied on immunoSEQ multiplex PCR, and the TCRdb table lists in-frame clones only, not all of them. The sample lists 150,000 or so clones; about 87% were seen once. Source: CD8+ T cells sorted from blood, taken at week 0. The origin of the receptors is a human donor with alopecia areata.

The chain employs TRBV6-5 and TRBJ1-5; 9 nucleotides line up with TRBD1. CDR1 is MNHEY and CDR2 is SVGAGI in the germline V gene. This CDR3 comprises 15 residues. With V trimmed by 4 bases and J by 4 bases, 5 bases remained unmatched. CDR3: CASSSRQGGNQPQHF. The CDR3 region has the DNA TGTGCCAGCAGTTCCCGACAGGGGGGTAATCAGCCCCAGCATTTT.

This rearrangement joins TRBV9 to TRBJ2-7; 9 bases align to TRBD1. The V and J ends lost 3 bases and 3 bases, in that order; junction bases with no gene match: 1. The CDR3 has 13 residues. Germline CDR1 reads SGDLS; CDR2 reads YYNGEE. The CDR3 region has the DNA TGTGCCAGCAGCGCGGACAGGGGCTACGAGCAGTACTTC. This sequence encodes CASSADRGYEQYF.

The rearrangement uses TRBV4-1 and TRBJ2-7; 7 bases map to TRBD2. Germline V lookup: CDR1 MGHRA, CDR2 YSYEKL. J was trimmed by 0 bases and V by 1 base; bases with no gene match: 3. The CDR3 runs 15 residues. This chain's CDR3 is CASSQGERGSYEQYF. The DNA of the CDR3 is TGCGCCAGCAGCCAAGGGGAGCGGGGCTCCTACGAGCAGTACTTC.

The rearrangement uses TRBV14 and TRBJ2-1, with a tentative D call TRBD2 (7 bases). The CDR3 consists of 13 residues. CDR1 is SGHDN, CDR2 FVKESK, per germline. Trimming took 3 bases from V and 9 from J, leaving 12 bases between them. The CDR3 spells CASSHEGGGEQFF. CDR3 nucleotide sequence: TGTGCCAGCAGCCACGAAGGGGGGGGTGAGCAGTTCTTC.

Note on this clone: An end of the junction differs from the germline gene, which may be a read error. J is TRBJ2-1 and V is TRBV6-5; D might be TRBD2 (7 bases). CDR3 length: 12 amino acids. Germline lookup yields CDR1 MNHEY and CDR2 SVGAGI. CDR3 DNA: TGTGCCAGCAGTTACATCGGGGGGCCAGGAGTCTTC. The encoded protein is CASSYIGGPGVF.

This clone was seen a single time. V usage is TRBV29-1 and J usage is TRBJ2-7, with a tentative D call TRBD1 (6 bases). The CDR3 is 13 residues long. Germline lookup yields CDR1 SQVTM and CDR2 ANQGSEA. V dropped 6 bases and J dropped 2 bases, with 14 bases sitting between them. The CDR3 region has the DNA TGCAGCGTGGTCCAGGGGCGCACCTACGAGCAGTACTTC. It codes for CSVVQGRTYEQYF.

The chain is built from TRBV4-1 and TRBJ2-7, with a weak D call TRBD1 (5 bases). CDR1 MGHRA and CDR2 YSYEKL come from the germline V gene. The V gene lost 1 base and the J gene lost 5 bases, with 12 bases spanning the gap. This CDR3 has 14 residues. CDR3: CASSQGQGRNEQYF. The CDR3, as DNA: TGCGCCAGCAGCCAAGGCCAGGGTAGAAACGAGCAGTACTTC.

The chain recombines TRBV2 with TRBJ1-5; D gene unclear. The germline gives CDR1 SNHLY, CDR2 FYNNEI. The CDR3 has 17 amino acids. Deletions cut 3 bases from V and 2 bases from J, with 17 bases between. The CDR3 nucleotides are TGTGCCAGCAGTGATGCCCCAGACGCCTCCGGCAATCAGCCCCAGCATTTT. Protein: CASSDAPDASGNQPQHF.

J is TRBJ1-2 and V is TRBV10-3, with 9 positions matching TRBD1. Germline CDR1 ENHRY, CDR2 SYGVKD. The CDR3 spans 15 residues. V trimming: 4 bases; J trimming: 5 bases; junction bases outside the gene matches: 8. In nucleotides, the CDR3 is TGTGCCATCAGTGGAAGGGACAGGGAGGGGTATGGCTACACCTTC. Its translation: CAISGRDREGYGYTF.

CDR3: CASRPTEQAVADTQYF. The CDR3 nucleotides are TGTGCCAGCCGGCCGACCGAGCAGGCGGTCGCAGATACGCAGTATTTT. The chain joins TRBV7-6 to TRBJ2-3; D is ambiguous. The CDR3 is made up of 16 amino acids. Germline CDR1 reads SGHVS; CDR2 reads FNYEAQ. V was cut by 8 bases and J by 4 bases, with 22 bases left in between.

This chain joins TRBV7-3 and TRBJ2-1; no reliable D call. Germline CDR1 reads SGHTA; CDR2 reads FQGTGA. V shed 5 bases and J shed 6 bases, with 11 bases lying between them. The CDR3 has 13 amino acids. The DNA for the CDR3 is TGTGCCAGCAGCCTCGTGGGCGGCAATGAGCAGTTCTTC. Translation: CASSLVGGNEQFF. The full variable domain, with the rest looked up from reference TRBV7-3 and TRBJ2-1, is GAGVSQTPSNKVTEKGKYVELRCDPISGHTALYWYRQSLGQGPEFLIYFQGTGAADDSGLPNDRFFAVRPEGSVSTLKIQRTERGDSAVYLCASSLVGGNEQFFGPGTRLTVL.

The CDR3 DNA follows: TGCAGCGCCGAAGGACTAGCGGGAGGAATTTGGGAGCAGTACTTC. Amino acids: CSAEGLAGGIWEQYF. The chain employs TRBV29-1 and TRBJ2-7; TRBD2 aligns across 14 bases. The J segment lost 7 bases and the V segment lost 7 bases, leaving 12 bases of the junction unmatched. Germline V gene sequence: CDR1 SQVTM, CDR2 ANQGSEA. The CDR3 totals 15 residues.

The chain is built from TRBV2 and TRBJ1-2, with 7 bases aligning to TRBD1. The V and J ends lost 6 bases and 5 bases, in that order; junction bases with no gene match: 12. This CDR3 region has 15 residues. Per germline, CDR1 SNHLY and CDR2 FYNNEI. In nucleotides, the CDR3 is TGTGCCAGCAGCGAACTACCTGGACAGGATTATGGCTACACCTTC. Translating it yields CASSELPGQDYGYTF.

In this sample, this clone turned up once. The chain recombines TRBV11-2 with TRBJ1-5; the D gene is possibly TRBD1 (5 bases). Germline lookup yields CDR1 SGHAT and CDR2 FQNNGV. The CDR3 loop spans 13 amino acids. V was trimmed by 1 base and J by 5 bases, leaving 6 bases between them. CDR3 protein: CASSLGGDQPQHF. CDR3 nucleotides: TGTGCCAGCAGCTTAGGAGGGGATCAGCCCCAGCATTTT.

The gene calls are TRBV7-9 and TRBJ2-5; TRBD2 is a possible D gene (6 bases). The CDR3 length is 17 residues. V dropped 0 bases and J dropped 0 bases, with 14 bases sitting between them. CDR1 is SEHNR, CDR2 FQNEAQ, per germline (reference sequence). CDR3 residues: CASSLADTGVYQETQYF. The CDR3, as DNA: TGTGCCAGCAGCTTAGCCGATACGGGAGTTTACCAAGAGACCCAGTACTTC.

This sequence joins TRBV27 and TRBJ1-2; TRBD1 aligns across 10 bases. CDR3 length: 16 residues. Unmatched junction bases numbered 4, after V lost 0 bases and J lost 3 bases. Germline values: CDR1 MNHEY, CDR2 SMNVEV (reference sequence). The CDR3 protein is CASSLSGQGKYYGYTF. The CDR3 DNA is TGTGCCAGCAGTTTATCGGGACAGGGGAAATACTATGGCTACACCTTC.

About this clone: One junction end does not reproduce the germline sequence, and a read error may be involved. The V and J genes are TRBV6-4 and TRBJ2-1; 7 nucleotides match TRBD2. The CDR3 has 15 residues. The germline V gene has CDR1 MRHNA and CDR2 SNTAGT. CDR3 region: CAISLAGVSYNEQFF. CDR3 DNA sequence: TGTGCCATCAGTCTCGCGGGGGTATCCTACAATGAGCAGTTCTTC.

The chain is built from TRBV25-1 and TRBJ2-7; D may correspond to TRBD1 or TRBD2 (5 bases each). Germline V gene lookup returns CDR1 MGHDK and CDR2 SYGVNS. The CDR3 sequence is 15 residues long. V lost 3 bases and J lost 0, with 12 bases in between. The CDR3 sequence: CASSDGEGSSYEQYF. The DNA of the CDR3 is TGTGCCAGCAGTGATGGAGAGGGGAGCTCCTACGAGCAGTACTTC.

This clone came up a few times. The chain has TRBV7-9 and TRBJ2-1; 9 positions match TRBD1. Germline lookup yields CDR1 SEHNR and CDR2 FQNEAQ (reference sequence). This CDR3 contains 14 residues. The junction had 5 bases not matched to a gene; V was cut back by 5 bases and J by 6 bases. The CDR3 sequence is CASSRAGQGNEQFF. The DNA of the CDR3 is TGTGCCAGCAGCCGGGCGGGACAGGGCAATGAGCAGTTCTTC.

Turning to this clone: Other DNA sequences of this sample code for an identical CDR3. The chain combines TRBV9 with TRBJ2-1; no clear D gene. The V gene's germline CDR1 is SGDLS and CDR2 YYNGEE. V gave up 3 bases and J gave up 7 bases, with 2 bases separating them. The CDR3 sequence is 10 residues long. CDR3 residues: CASSGNEQFF. The DNA for the CDR3 is TGTGCCAGCAGCGGTAATGAGCAGTTCTTC.

V is TRBV7-9 and J is TRBJ2-7; 7 nucleotides align to TRBD2. This CDR3 has 14 amino acids. V lost 5 bases, J lost 3 bases, and 7 bases stayed unmatched. The germline V gene encodes CDR1 SEHNR and CDR2 FQNEAQ (reference sequence). The chain's CDR3 is CASSPGTIDYEQYF. The DNA of the CDR3 is TGTGCCAGCAGCCCTGGGACTATAGACTACGAGCAGTACTTC.

This rearrangement joins TRBV4-2 to TRBJ2-7, with no clear D. Germline V gives CDR1 LGHNA, CDR2 YNFKEQ. V lost 0 bases and J lost 3, with 15 bases in between. The CDR3 extends over 16 amino acids. The CDR3 sequence is CASSQDTPNPYYEQYF. CDR3 in DNA: TGTGCCAGCAGCCAAGATACGCCGAATCCCTACTACGAGCAGTACTTC.

The rearrangement joins TRBV27 to TRBJ2-1; 10 bases match TRBD2. The V and J ends lost 6 bases and 4 bases, in that order; junction bases with no gene match: 6. The CDR3 sequence is 15 residues long. CDR1 and CDR2 (germline): MNHEY, SMNVEV (reference sequence). CDR3 residues: CASSPGTSAYNEQFF. The CDR3 DNA sequence: TGTGCCAGCAGCCCCGGGACTAGCGCGTACAATGAGCAGTTCTTC.